This TCR beta chain was sequenced for a study of preoperative IRX-2 immunotherapy in early breast cancer. V lost 5 bases, J lost 4 bases, and 10 bases stayed unmatched. The CDR3 is 15 residues long. The V gene's germline CDR1 is MNHGY and CDR2 SAAAGT. Treatment specified: preoperative locoregional IRX-2 cytokine immunotherapy. Data came from immunoSEQ multiplex PCR; TCRdb stores just in-frame clones and leaves some out. The table has 95,000 to 100,000 clones, around 86% seen once. This receptor was taken from a human donor with breast cancer. Sequenced material: tumor tissue, taken after IRX-2 immunotherapy. The chain recombines TRBV6-8 with TRBJ1-1; 7 bases line up with TRBD1. The CDR3 sequence is CASSTPRQGATEAFF. In nucleotides, the CDR3 is TGTGCCAGCAGTACACCACGACAGGGAGCCACTGAAGCTTTCTTT.